This T cell receptor (beta chain) was retrieved from a study of blood T cells in healthy people across ages. Each donor supplied approximately 10 milliliters of peripheral blood. Primed by a sample-barcoded 5' primer and a J-beta primer mix, a second PCR proceeded for about 6 to 12 cycles. Sequencing of every sample gave 2.5 million or more CDR3-containing paired-end reads. TCRdb independently ran MiXCR on the 5' RACE reads; one entry per CDR3 protein. Of 650,000 to 1,000,000 distinct CDR3 sequences in the sample, around 36% were seen once. Worth noting for this clonotype: It may be a read error: a sequence one base away is much more abundant.

CDR1 LGHNA and CDR2 YNFKEQ come from the germline V gene. The CDR3 is made up of 17 amino acids. The germline V and J ends were trimmed by 2 bases and 4 bases, with 19 bases remaining between them. V usage is TRBV4-2 and J usage is TRBJ2-3, with D uncertain. Sequencing used blood. The source of this sequence is a man between 18 and 35 years old in good health. The CDR3 protein is CASSQFLGWSVADTQYF. CDR3 bases: TGTGCCAGCAGCCAATTCCTGGGCTGGAGCGTCGCAGATACGCAGTATTTT.